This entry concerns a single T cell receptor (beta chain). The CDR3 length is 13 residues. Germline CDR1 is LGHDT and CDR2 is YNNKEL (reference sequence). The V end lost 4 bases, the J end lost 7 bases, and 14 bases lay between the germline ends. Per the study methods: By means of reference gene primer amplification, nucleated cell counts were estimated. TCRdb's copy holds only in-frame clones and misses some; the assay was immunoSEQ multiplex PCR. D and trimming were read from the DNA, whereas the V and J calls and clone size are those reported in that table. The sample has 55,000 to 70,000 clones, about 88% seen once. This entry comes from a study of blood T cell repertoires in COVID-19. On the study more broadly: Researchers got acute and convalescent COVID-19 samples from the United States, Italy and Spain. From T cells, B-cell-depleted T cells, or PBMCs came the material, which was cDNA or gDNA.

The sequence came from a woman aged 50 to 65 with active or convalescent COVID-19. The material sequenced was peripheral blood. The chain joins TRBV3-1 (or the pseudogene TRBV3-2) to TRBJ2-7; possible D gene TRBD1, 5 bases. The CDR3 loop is CASSLQGIGEQYF. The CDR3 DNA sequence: TGTGCCAGCAGCCTCCAGGGCATAGGGGAGCAGTACTTC.